The T cell receptor beta chain under discussion was sequenced for a study of T cell responses to AZD1222 COVID-19 vaccine. The data were produced by immunoSEQ multiplex PCR, yet TCRdb's version contains in-frame clones alone and is incomplete. Of roughly 120,000 clones listed, around 86% are singletons. Pooled samples include second doses given at about 4 or 12 weeks. The study, taken as a whole, reports: With dominance at 160-218 and 743-854, vaccine-associated CD4 TCRs spanned spike. Donors, mostly white British, included more females; clonal diversity was possibly underestimated.

Germline CDR1 MGHRA, CDR2 YSYEKL. Trimming took off 4 bases at V and 1 base at J, with 13 bases between the two ends. CDR3 length: 15 residues. Concerning this clone: Its target is not known.

The receptor was derived from an adult who received the AZD1222 COVID-19 vaccine. This chain uses TRBV4-1 with TRBJ1-2, with a weak D call TRBD1 (5 bases). Source: peripheral blood, taken 28 days after the second AZD1222 dose. CDR3 sequence: CASSRSGALNYGYTF. CDR3 nucleotides: TGCGCCAGCAGCCGATCCGGGGCCCTTAACTATGGCTACACCTTC.